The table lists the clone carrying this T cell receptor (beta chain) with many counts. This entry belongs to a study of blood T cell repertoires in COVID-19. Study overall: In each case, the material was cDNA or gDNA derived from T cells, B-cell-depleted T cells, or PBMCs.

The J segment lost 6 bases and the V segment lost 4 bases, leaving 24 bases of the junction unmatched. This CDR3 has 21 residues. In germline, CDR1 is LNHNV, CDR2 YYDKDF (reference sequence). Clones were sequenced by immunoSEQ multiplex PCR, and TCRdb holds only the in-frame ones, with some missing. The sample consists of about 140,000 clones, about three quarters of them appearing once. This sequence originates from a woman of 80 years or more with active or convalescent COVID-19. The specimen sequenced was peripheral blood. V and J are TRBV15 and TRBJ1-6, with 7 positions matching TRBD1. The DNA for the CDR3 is TGTGCCACCAGCACCCGCGTCGCCCGACAGGGAATGGGTTTGCGTAATTCACCCCTCCACTTT. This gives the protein CATSTRVARQGMGLRNSPLHF.